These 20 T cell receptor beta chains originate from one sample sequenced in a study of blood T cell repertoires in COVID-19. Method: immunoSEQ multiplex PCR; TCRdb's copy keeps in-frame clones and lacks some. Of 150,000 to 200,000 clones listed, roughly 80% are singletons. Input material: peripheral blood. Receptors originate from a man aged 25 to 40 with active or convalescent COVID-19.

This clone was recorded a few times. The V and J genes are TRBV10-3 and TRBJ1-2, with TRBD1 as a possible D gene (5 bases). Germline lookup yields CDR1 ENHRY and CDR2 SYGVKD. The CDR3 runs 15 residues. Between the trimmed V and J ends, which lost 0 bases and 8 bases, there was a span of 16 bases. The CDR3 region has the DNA TGTGCCATCAGTGAGTCAGGCCGGGACTCGGGGGGCTACACCTTC. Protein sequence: CAISESGRDSGGYTF.

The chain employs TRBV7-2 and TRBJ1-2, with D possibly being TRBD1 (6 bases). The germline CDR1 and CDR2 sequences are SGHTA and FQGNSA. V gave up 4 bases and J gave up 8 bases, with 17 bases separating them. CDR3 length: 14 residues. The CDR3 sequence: CASSSERGYVGYTF. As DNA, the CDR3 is TGTGCCAGCAGCTCCGAGAGGGGGTATGTGGGCTACACCTTC.

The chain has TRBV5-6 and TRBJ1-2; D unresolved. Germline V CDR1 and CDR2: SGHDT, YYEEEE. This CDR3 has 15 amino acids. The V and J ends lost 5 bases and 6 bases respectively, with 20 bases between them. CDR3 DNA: TGTGCCAGCAGTCAATCCGGAGTGATACATCATGGCTACACCTTC. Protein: CASSQSGVIHHGYTF.

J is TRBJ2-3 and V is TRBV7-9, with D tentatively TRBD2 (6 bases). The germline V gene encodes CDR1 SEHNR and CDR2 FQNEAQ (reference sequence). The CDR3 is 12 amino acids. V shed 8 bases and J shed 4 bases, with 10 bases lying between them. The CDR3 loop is CASGGSADTQYF. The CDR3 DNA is TGTGCCAGCGGAGGGAGTGCAGATACGCAGTATTTT. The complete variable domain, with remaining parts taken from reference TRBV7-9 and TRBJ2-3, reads DTGVSQNPRHKITKRGQNVTFRCDPISEHNRLYWYRQTLGQGPEFLTYFQNEAQLEKSRLLSDRFSAERPKGSFSTLEIQRTEQGDSAMYLCASGGSADTQYFGPGTRLTVL.

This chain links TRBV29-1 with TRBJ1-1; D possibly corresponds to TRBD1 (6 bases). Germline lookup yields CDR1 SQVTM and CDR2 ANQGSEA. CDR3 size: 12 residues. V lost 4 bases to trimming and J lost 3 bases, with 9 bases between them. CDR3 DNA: TGCAGCGTTGTAAGGACAGACACTGAAGCTTTCTTT. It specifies CSVVRTDTEAFF.

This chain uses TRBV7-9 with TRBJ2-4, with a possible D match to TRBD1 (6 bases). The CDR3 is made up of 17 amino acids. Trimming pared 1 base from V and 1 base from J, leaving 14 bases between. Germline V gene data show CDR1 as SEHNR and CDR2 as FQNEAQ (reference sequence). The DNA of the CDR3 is TGTGCCAGCAGCTTAGTTCGTACAGGGCCCGCCAAAAACATTCAGTACTTC. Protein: CASSLVRTGPAKNIQYF.

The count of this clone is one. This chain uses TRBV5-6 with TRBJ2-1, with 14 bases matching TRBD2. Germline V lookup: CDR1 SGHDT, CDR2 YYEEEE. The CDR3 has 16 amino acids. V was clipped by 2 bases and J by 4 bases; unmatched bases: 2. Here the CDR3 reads CASSLGTSGGYNEQFF. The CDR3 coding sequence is TGTGCCAGCAGCTTAGGGACTAGCGGGGGATACAATGAGCAGTTCTTC.

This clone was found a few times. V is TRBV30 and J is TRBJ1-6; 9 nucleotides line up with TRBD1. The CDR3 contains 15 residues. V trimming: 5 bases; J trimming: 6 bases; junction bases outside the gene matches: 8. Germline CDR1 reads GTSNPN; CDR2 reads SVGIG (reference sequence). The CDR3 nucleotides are TGTGCCTGGGACCCGGGACAGGGTCCTAATTCACCCCTCCACTTT. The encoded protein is CAWDPGQGPNSPLHF.

The DNA of the CDR3 is TGTGCCACCAGCAGAGATCTGGGGGGAAATCAGCCCCAGCATTTT. Translating it yields CATSRDLGGNQPQHF. The chain uses TRBV15 and TRBJ1-5; D perhaps matches TRBD1 (5 bases). The CDR3 covers 15 residues. The germline gives CDR1 LNHNV, CDR2 YYDKDF (reference sequence). V was trimmed by 0 bases and J by 4 bases, leaving 10 bases between them.

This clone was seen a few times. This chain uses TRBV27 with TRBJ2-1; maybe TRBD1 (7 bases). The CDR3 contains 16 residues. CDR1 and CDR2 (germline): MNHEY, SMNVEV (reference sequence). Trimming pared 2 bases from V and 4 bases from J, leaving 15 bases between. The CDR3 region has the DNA TGTGCCAGCAGTTTAGGAGGGGGACAGAGTTACAATGAGCAGTTCTTC. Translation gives CASSLGGGQSYNEQFF.

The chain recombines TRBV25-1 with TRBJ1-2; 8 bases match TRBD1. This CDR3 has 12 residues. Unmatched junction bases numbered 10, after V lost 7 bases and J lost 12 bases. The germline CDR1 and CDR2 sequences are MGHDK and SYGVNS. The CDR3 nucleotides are TGTGCCAGCATCGATAGACAGGGGCGAGACACCTTC. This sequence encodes CASIDRQGRDTF.

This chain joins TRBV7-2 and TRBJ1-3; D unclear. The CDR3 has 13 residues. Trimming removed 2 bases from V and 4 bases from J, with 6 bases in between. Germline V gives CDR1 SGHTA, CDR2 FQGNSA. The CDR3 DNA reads TGTGCCAGCAGCTTACAGGCGGGAAACACCATATATTTT. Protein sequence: CASSLQAGNTIYF.

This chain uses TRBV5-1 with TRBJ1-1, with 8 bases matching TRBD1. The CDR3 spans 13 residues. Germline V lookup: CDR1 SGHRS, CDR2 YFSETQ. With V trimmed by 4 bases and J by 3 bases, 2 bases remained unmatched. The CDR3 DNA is TGCGCCAGCAGCCTACAGGGGGACACTGAAGCTTTCTTT. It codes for CASSLQGDTEAFF.

CDR3 coding DNA: TGCGCCAGCAGTGAGTCGTCGCACGCGGGAGGTTACAATGAGCAGTTCTTC. Translating gives CASSESSHAGGYNEQFF. The chain couples TRBV10-1 to TRBJ2-1; TRBD2 matches at 8 bases. The germline CDR1 and CDR2 sequences are WNHNN and SYGVQD (reference sequence). The CDR3 has 17 residues. The V and J ends lost 0 bases and 4 bases, in that order; junction bases with no gene match: 8.

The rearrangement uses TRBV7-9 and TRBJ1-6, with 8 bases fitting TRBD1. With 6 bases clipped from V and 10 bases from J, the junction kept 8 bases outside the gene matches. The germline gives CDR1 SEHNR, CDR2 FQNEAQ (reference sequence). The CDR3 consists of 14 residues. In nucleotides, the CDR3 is TGTGCCAGCAGGACAGGGGACTCGGGATCACCCCTCCACTTT. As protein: CASRTGDSGSPLHF.

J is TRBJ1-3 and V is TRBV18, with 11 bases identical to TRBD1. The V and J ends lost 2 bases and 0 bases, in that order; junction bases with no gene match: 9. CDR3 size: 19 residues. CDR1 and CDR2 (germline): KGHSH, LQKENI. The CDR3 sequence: CASSPDGQGAASSGNTIYF. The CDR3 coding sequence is TGTGCCAGCTCACCAGACGGACAGGGGGCTGCGAGCTCTGGAAACACCATATATTTT.

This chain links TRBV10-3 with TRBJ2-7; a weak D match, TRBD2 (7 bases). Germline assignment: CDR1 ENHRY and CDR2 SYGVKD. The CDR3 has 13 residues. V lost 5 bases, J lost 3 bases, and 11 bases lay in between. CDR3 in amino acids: CAISRGADYEQYV. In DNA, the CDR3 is TGTGCCATCAGTCGGGGGGCGGACTACGAGCAGTACGTC.

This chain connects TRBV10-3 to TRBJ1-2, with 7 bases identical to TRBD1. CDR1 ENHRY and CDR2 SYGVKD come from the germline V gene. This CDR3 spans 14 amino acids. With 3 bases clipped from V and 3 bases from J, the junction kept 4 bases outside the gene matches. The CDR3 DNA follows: TGTGCCATCAGTGAATCCAGGGGGGACTATGGCTACACCTTC. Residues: CAISESRGDYGYTF.

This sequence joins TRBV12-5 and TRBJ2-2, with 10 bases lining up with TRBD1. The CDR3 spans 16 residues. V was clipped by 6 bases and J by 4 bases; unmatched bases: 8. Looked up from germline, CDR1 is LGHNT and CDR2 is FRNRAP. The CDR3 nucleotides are TGTGCTAGTGGCCCCGACAGGGGGCTTGGCACCGGGGAGCTGTTTTTT. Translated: CASGPDRGLGTGELFF.

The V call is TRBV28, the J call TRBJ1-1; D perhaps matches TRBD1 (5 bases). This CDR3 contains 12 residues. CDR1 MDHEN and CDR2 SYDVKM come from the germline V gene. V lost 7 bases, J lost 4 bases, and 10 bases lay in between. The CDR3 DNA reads TGTGCCAGCATGGGGCAAAGCACTGAAGCTTTCTTT. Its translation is CASMGQSTEAFF.